Below are 19 T cell receptor beta chains sequenced from a single sample in a study of T cells in Graves' hyperthyroidism and ophthalmopathy. The investigators amplified TCR beta CDR3 regions from RNA transcripts. TCR CDR3 underwent first-round RT-PCR with the HTBI primer set. TCRdb redid the calling of the multiplex PCR reads with MiXCR, one entry per CDR3 protein. Of about 640,000 distinct CDR3 sequences listed, less than 25% are singletons. Sequenced input: blood. The receptors were sampled from a man aged 25-45 years with Graves' ophthalmopathy.

Only a few counts were recorded for this clonotype. The CDR3 DNA reads TGTGCCAGCTGGGGGGGGCATCGGGAGACCCAGTACTTC. Residues: CASWGGHRETQYF. This sequence joins TRBV6-1 and TRBJ2-5; possibly TRBD2 for D (7 bases). CDR1 is MNHNS, CDR2 SASEGT, per germline. V was pared by 8 bases and J by 5 bases, with 15 bases between. There are 13 residues in the CDR3.

This clonotype occurred a few times. The chain links TRBV28 to TRBJ1-2, with 9 bases identical to TRBD1. V shed 10 bases, J shed 8 bases, and the junction held 17 bases outside the gene matches. CDR1 is MDHEN and CDR2 is SYDVKM in the germline V gene. The length of the CDR3 is 15 residues. CDR3 in DNA: TGTGCCACCCATTTCCGGGACAGGGCCATCGGGGGCTACACCTTC. This codes for CATHFRDRAIGGYTF.

This chain uses TRBV28 with TRBJ2-5; D unresolved. Per germline, CDR1 MDHEN and CDR2 SYDVKM. CDR3 length: 14 residues. V lost 6 bases and J 5 bases, leaving 16 bases between the germline ends. CDR3 DNA: TGTGCCAGCAGCGAACTGGAAGATCTGGAGACCCAGTACTTC. This gives the protein CASSELEDLETQYF.

V gene TRBV7-9 combines with J gene TRBJ2-7, with a weak D call TRBD1 (6 bases). The V end was cut by 5 bases, the J end by 3 bases, with 14 bases between. CDR1 and CDR2 (germline): SEHNR, FQNEAQ (reference sequence). The CDR3 spans 14 residues. The chain's CDR3 is CASSPTPDSYEQYF. The CDR3, as DNA: TGTGCCAGCAGCCCGACTCCGGACAGCTACGAGCAGTACTTC. The full variable domain, in which reference TRBV7-9 and TRBJ2-7 provide the parts outside the CDR3, is DTGVSQNPRHKITKRGQNVTFRCDPISEHNRLYWYRQTLGQGPEFLTYFQNEAQLEKSRLLSDRFSAERPKGSFSTLEIQRTEQGDSAMYLCASSPTPDSYEQYFGPGTRLTVT.

Worth noting for this clonotype: A much larger clone lies one base from this, so it may be a read error. The J gene is TRBJ1-2, the V gene TRBV30; D is uncertain. CDR1 GTSNPN and CDR2 SVGIG come from the germline V gene (reference sequence). The CDR3 has 12 residues. The CDR3 sequence is CDSESGNYGYTF. The CDR3 DNA sequence: TGTGACTCCGAAAGTGGGAACTATGGCTACACCTTC.

V is TRBV7-8 and J is TRBJ2-1; 7 bases align to TRBD1. CDR3 length: 15 amino acids. J lost 3 bases, V lost 5 bases, and 7 bases had no gene match. Germline V gene data show CDR1 as SGHVS and CDR2 as FQNEAQ. CDR3 region: CASSPRTGLYNEQFF. For the CDR3, the DNA is TGTGCCAGCAGCCCTAGGACAGGTCTCTACAATGAGCAGTTCTTC.

CDR3 sequence: CASSESTGAGGYTF. In DNA, the CDR3 is TGTGCCAGCAGTGAATCGACCGGCGCGGGGGGCTACACCTTC. The chain joins TRBV25-1 to TRBJ1-2, with unresolved D. V dropped 1 base and J dropped 8 bases, with 14 bases sitting between them. Germline V lookup: CDR1 MGHDK, CDR2 SYGVNS. The CDR3 is made up of 14 amino acids.

This sequence joins TRBV4-1 and TRBJ2-7; no clear D. CDR1 and CDR2 from the germline V gene are MGHRA and YSYEKL. The CDR3 is 17 amino acids. Trimming stripped 0 bases from V and 0 bases from J, with 15 bases between. As DNA, the CDR3 is TGCGCCAGCAGCCAAGAGGCCGCGGTGCGGAACTCCTACGAGCAGTACTTC. Translating gives CASSQEAAVRNSYEQYF.

The J gene is TRBJ2-6, the V gene TRBV29-1; 8 nucleotides line up with TRBD1. This CDR3 has 16 residues. Per the germline V gene, CDR1 is SQVTM and CDR2 is ANQGSEA. Losses at the gene ends were 0 bases for V and 2 bases for J; bases not matched to a gene: 3. Here the CDR3 reads CSVEDPGGAGANVLTF. In DNA form, the CDR3 reads TGCAGCGTTGAAGATCCAGGGGGCGCTGGGGCCAACGTCCTGACTTTC. The full variable domain, completed using reference TRBV29-1 and TRBJ2-6, is SAVISQKPSRDICQRGTSLTIQCQVDSQVTMMFWYRQQPGQSLTLIATANQGSEATYESGFVIDKFPISRPNLTFSTLTVSNMSPEDSSIYLCSVEDPGGAGANVLTFGAGSRLTVL.

A word on this clonotype: A much larger clone lies a single base off, so this may be a read error. The chain couples TRBV7-2 to TRBJ2-7; the match to TRBD1 covers 7 bases. Germline-derived CDR1 and CDR2 are SGHTA and FQGNSA. The CDR3 extends over 15 amino acids. V was pared by 3 bases and J by 2 bases, with 7 bases of the junction left unmatched. The CDR3 loop reads CASSLGTASPYEQYF. CDR3 nucleotides: TGTGCCAGCAGCTTGGGGACAGCTAGCCCCTACGAGCAGTACTTC.

The J gene is TRBJ2-5, the V gene TRBV30, with TRBD2 as a possible D gene (7 bases). Germline V CDR1 and CDR2: GTSNPN, SVGIG (reference sequence). V lost 0 bases, J lost 7 bases, and 9 bases lay in between. This CDR3 is built from 12 residues. This CDR3 is CAWSVGGGTQYF. In nucleotides, the CDR3 is TGTGCCTGGAGTGTAGGGGGGGGGACCCAGTACTTC.

CDR3: CSARTGGSKADTQYF. For the CDR3, the DNA is TGCAGTGCTAGAACGGGCGGGAGTAAGGCAGATACGCAGTATTTT. The chain combines TRBV20-1 with TRBJ2-3; 7 bases are a match to TRBD2. This CDR3 is built from 15 residues. Germline V gene sequence: CDR1 DFQATT, CDR2 SNEGSKA (reference sequence). V trimming: 2 bases; J trimming: 4 bases; junction bases outside the gene matches: 9.

This clonotype occurred many times. The V call is TRBV3-1, the J call TRBJ2-1, with D uncertain. V lost 1 base and J 1 base, leaving 2 bases between the germline ends. Germline V gene lookup returns CDR1 LGHDT and CDR2 YNNKEL (reference sequence). The CDR3 spans 13 residues. This CDR3 reads CASSQGSYNEQFF. The CDR3 region has the DNA TGTGCCAGCAGCCAAGGTTCCTACAATGAGCAGTTCTTC.

In its sample, this clonotype was seen many times. The chain uses TRBV11-2 and TRBJ1-1; D might be TRBD1 (6 bases). CDR1 is SGHAT, CDR2 FQNNGV, per germline. Trimming stripped 1 base from V and 1 base from J, with 13 bases between. There are 16 residues in the CDR3. CDR3 sequence reads: CASSLAVRGANTEAFF. The CDR3 region has the DNA TGTGCCAGCAGCTTAGCCGTTCGGGGGGCGAACACTGAAGCTTTCTTT.

Only a few counts were recorded for this clonotype. The rearrangement links TRBV20-1 to TRBJ2-1; 7 nucleotides match TRBD1. V shed 6 bases and J 7 bases; nucleotides not matched to a gene: 6. The length of the CDR3 is 12 residues. Germline CDR1 is DFQATT and CDR2 is SNEGSKA (reference sequence). CDR3 coding DNA: TGCAGTGCACCGGGACAGTTTAATGAGCAGTTCTTC. Amino acid sequence: CSAPGQFNEQFF.

This clonotype was counted only a few times. The rearrangement links TRBV10-3 to TRBJ2-7; 8 bases agree with TRBD1. V dropped 3 bases and J dropped 6; count of bases not matched to a gene: 10. CDR3 length equals 15 residues. Germline V gene lookup returns CDR1 ENHRY and CDR2 SYGVKD. CDR3 amino acids: CAISEPWTGFAEQYF. The CDR3 bases are TGTGCCATCAGTGAACCCTGGACAGGGTTTGCCGAGCAGTACTTC.

The V gene is TRBV13, the J gene TRBJ2-7; either TRBD1 or TRBD2 may supply D (5 bases each). V lost 3 bases and J 6 bases, leaving 15 bases between the germline ends. The CDR3 length is 14 residues. Germline loops: CDR1 PRHDT, CDR2 FYEKMQ (reference sequence). In DNA, the CDR3 is TGTGCCAGCAGCTTGCAACGGGACCTAGGCGAGCAGTACTTC. Translation gives CASSLQRDLGEQYF.

The sample holds many counts of this clonotype. This chain uses TRBV20-1 with TRBJ2-3, with D perhaps TRBD2 (5 bases). CDR1 and CDR2 from the germline V gene are DFQATT and SNEGSKA (reference sequence). The CDR3 consists of 14 residues. V was clipped by 2 bases and J by 2 bases, with 11 bases between them. The CDR3 nucleotides are TGCAGTGCTAGAAGAGCGGACCTCACAGATACGCAGTATTTT. Translated, it gives CSARRADLTDTQYF.

This clonotype has at least ten counts. The junction and the germline gene differ at one end; a read error may be behind it. The chain has TRBV27 and TRBJ2-7; possible D gene TRBD1, 5 bases. Germline-derived CDR1 and CDR2 are MNHEY and SMNVEV (reference sequence). The CDR3 contains 16 residues. The CDR3 DNA reads as TGTGCCAGCAGTTCTCTACAGGAACCCTTCTCCTCCGAGCAGTACTTC. It yields the protein CASSSLQEPFSSEQYF.